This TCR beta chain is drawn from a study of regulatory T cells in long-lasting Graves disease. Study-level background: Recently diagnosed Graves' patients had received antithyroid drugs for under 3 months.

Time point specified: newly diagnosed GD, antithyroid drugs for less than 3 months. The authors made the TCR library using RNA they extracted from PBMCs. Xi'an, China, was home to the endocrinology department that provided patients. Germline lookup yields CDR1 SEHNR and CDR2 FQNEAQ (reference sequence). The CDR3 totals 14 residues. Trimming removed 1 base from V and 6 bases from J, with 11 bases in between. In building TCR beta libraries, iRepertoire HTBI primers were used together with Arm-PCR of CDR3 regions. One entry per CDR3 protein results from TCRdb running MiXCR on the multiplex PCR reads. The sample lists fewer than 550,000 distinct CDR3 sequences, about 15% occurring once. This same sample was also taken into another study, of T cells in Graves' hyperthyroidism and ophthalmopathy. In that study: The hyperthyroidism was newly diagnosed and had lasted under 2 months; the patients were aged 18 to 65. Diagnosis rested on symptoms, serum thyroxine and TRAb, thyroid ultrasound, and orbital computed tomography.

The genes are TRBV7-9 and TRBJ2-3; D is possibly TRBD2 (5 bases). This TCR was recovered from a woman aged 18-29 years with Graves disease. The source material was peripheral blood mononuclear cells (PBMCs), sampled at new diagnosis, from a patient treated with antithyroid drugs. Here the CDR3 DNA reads TGTGCCAGCAGCTTAGTACCGGCGGGTGATACGCAGTATTTT. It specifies CASSLVPAGDTQYF.